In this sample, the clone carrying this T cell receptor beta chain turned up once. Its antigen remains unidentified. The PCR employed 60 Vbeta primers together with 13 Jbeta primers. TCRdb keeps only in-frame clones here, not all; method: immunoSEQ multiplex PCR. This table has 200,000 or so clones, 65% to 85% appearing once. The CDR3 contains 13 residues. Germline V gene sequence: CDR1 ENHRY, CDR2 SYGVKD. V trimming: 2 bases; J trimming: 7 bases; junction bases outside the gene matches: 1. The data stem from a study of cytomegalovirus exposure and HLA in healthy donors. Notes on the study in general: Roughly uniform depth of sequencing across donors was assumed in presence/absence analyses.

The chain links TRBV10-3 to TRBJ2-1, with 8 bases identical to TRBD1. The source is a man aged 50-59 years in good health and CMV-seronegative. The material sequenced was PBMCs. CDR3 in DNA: TGTGCCATCAGTGAGGACAGGGGTAATGAGCAGTTCTTC. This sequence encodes CAISEDRGNEQFF.